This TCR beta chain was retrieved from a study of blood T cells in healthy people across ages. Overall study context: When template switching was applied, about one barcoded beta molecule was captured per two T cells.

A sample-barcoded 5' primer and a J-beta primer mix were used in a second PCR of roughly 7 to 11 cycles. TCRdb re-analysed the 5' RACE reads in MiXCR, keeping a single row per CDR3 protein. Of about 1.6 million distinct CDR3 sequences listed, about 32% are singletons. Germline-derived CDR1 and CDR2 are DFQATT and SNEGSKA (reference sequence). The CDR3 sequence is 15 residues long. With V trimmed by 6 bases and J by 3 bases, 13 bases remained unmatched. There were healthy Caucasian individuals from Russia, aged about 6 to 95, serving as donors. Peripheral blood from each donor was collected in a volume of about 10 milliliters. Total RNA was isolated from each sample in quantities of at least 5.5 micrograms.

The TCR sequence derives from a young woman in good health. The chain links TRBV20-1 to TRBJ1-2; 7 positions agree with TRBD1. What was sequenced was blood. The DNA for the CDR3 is TGCAGTGCCCCAGGACAGGTGGACGTCCACTATGGCTACACCTTC. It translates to CSAPGQVDVHYGYTF.